These T cell receptor beta chains were read from a single sample in a study of cytomegalovirus exposure and HLA in healthy donors. The repertoire was sequenced with immunoSEQ multiplex PCR; TCRdb's copy has only in-frame clones and lacks some. Its clone listing holds some 110,000 clones. Sequenced input: PBMCs. These receptors were obtained from a man under 40 in good health and CMV-seronegative. The conserved cysteine and the conserved F or W are not part of the CDR3 here.

v_gene	j_gene	len	CDR3aa
TRBV7-9	TRBJ2-3	14	ASSLGQGDWADTQY
TRBV11-2	TRBJ2-5	12	ASSFGLWQETQY
TRBV7-2	TRBJ2-2	14	ASSLYGTGNTGELF
TRBV5-6	TRBJ2-2	15	ASRTARVGTGTGELF
TRBV10-1	TRBJ1-1	15	ASSTAITGGPNTEAF
TRBV2	TRBJ2-3	15	ASSEQSSGVSTDTQC
TRBV7-9	TRBJ2-3	12	ASSSGQGADTQY
TRBV4-1	TRBJ2-4	14	ASSQDRSSLGVSEY
TRBV7-2	TRBJ1-1	11	ASSLRMNTEAF
TRBV19	TRBJ1-6	13	ASSVGTGSNSPLH
TRBV7-9	TRBJ1-2	13	ASSKRIDRVEGYT
TRBV9	TRBJ2-3	13	ASSVSGGGTDTQY
TRBV19	TRBJ1-2	12	ASSPLGGDYGYT
TRBV4-2	TRBJ2-7	13	ASSLGTGEGYEQY
TRBV30	TRBJ1-6	15	AWSPEGAGVGNSPLH
TRBV5-4	TRBJ2-1	14	ASSAGTGGAYNEQF
TRBV18	TRBJ1-1	11	ASTVTENTEAF
TRBV5-1	TRBJ2-5	13	ASSLATAYQETQY
TRBV2	TRBJ2-7	11	ASQGDYMGEQY
TRBV10-3	TRBJ2-5	12	AISGGAGKETQY
TRBV5-1	TRBJ1-5	13	ASSLFAGGNQPQH
TRBV11-1	TRBJ2-7	14	ASSTGTSGGPYEQY
TRBV2	TRBJ2-7	11	ASIPGGPYEQY
TRBV10-2	TRBJ2-3	14	ASSGVAGGLQDTQY
TRBV18	TRBJ1-2	13	ASSPGQEMVYGYT
TRBV7-9	TRBJ2-5	13	ASSSARQGEETQY
TRBV6-1	TRBJ1-3	13	ASSETPNSGNTIY
TRBV6-6	TRBJ2-2	12	ASSPTRNTGELF
TRBV15	TRBJ1-6	14	ATSTHAPEANSPLH
TRBV2	TRBJ1-2	10	ASSEAGHGYT
TRBV13	TRBJ2-1	14	ASSLEDTSGGDEQF
TRBV30	TRBJ2-2	14	ATAPGAGGYTGELF
TRBV25-1	TRBJ1-2	10	ASMAGGRGYT
TRBV10-1	TRBJ1-1	12	ASSPGLENTEAF
TRBV5-1	TRBJ2-7	10	ASSMGLYEQY
TRBV5-1	TRBJ1-2	17	ASSLQSQGARWDPRGYT
TRBV5-1	TRBJ1-1	13	ASSDQQGMGTEAF
TRBV5-1	TRBJ1-6	12	ASSQQDYNSPLH
TRBV18	.	13	ASSPSLAASYEQY
TRBV7-9	TRBJ1-4	13	ASSLGGGVGEKLF
TRBV6-1	TRBJ2-7	10	ASRSYNYEQY
TRBV6-5	TRBJ1-3	14	ASSYTNQGSGNTIY
TRBV5-3	TRBJ2-7	15	ARSLPRLTGFSYEQY
TRBV7-3	TRBJ1-1	12	ASSLGGRATEAF
TRBV6-1	TRBJ1-2	11	ASSDGTFYGYT
TRBV10-3	TRBJ2-5	13	AISGTALRQETQY
TRBV10-3	TRBJ2-1	12	AIHQGDREDEQF
TRBV11-2	TRBJ1-1	14	ASSFRRVTLNTEAF
TRBV5-1	TRBJ2-3	13	ASSLEGLAADTQY
TRBV18	TRBJ2-3	13	ASSLGTPSTDTQY
TRBV6-4	TRBJ1-6	11	ASSEQGGPPLH
TRBV11-3	TRBJ2-3	11	ASSDLGTDTQY
TRBV7-9	TRBJ1-3	11	ASSSLKRNTIY
TRBV28	TRBJ2-3	14	ASSSTDRGNADTQY
TRBV19	TRBJ1-6	14	ASSITSVDFNSPLH
TRBV2	TRBJ2-3	11	ASRTGFTDTQY
TRBV5-1	TRBJ2-2	12	ASSFREDTGELF
TRBV5-1	TRBJ2-2	15	ASSLQGARGSAGELF